The 25 T cell receptor beta chains listed next were all sequenced from one sample in a study of T cells after yellow fever vaccination. TCRdb called the 5' RACE reads again in MiXCR, with one record for every CDR3 protein. The sample lists approximately 580,000 distinct CDR3 sequences; roughly a sixth were seen once. The sample consisted of PBMCs, taken 5 days after the first yellow fever vaccination. These receptors all stem from a man aged 18-30 years who received the YFV17D yellow fever vaccine.

The chain joins TRBV28 to TRBJ1-2, with D possibly matching TRBD1 (6 bases). Germline CDR1 is MDHEN and CDR2 is SYDVKM. CDR3 length equals 14 residues. Trimming removed 6 bases at V and 8 bases at J, with 19 bases between. CDR3 amino acids: CASRGGHLLIGYTF. The CDR3 DNA is TGTGCCAGCAGGGGGGGGCACCTTCTAATAGGCTACACCTTC.

The table lists this clonotype with a few counts. This chain connects TRBV12-3 or TRBV12-4 to TRBJ2-1; 10 bases fit TRBD2. The CDR3 length is 19 residues. Losses at the gene ends were 3 bases for V and 0 bases for J; bases not matched to a gene: 11. This CDR3 is CASSFGGLAGESSYNEQFF. The CDR3 coding sequence is TGTGCCAGCAGTTTTGGTGGGCTAGCGGGGGAGAGCTCCTACAATGAGCAGTTCTTC.

The chain couples TRBV7-9 to TRBJ2-1, with 9 nucleotides matching TRBD1. Per the germline V gene, CDR1 is SEHNR and CDR2 is FQNEAQ (reference sequence). Trimming at V came to 6 bases and at J to 9 bases, leaving 6 bases not matched to a gene. This CDR3 region has 13 residues. This CDR3 reads CASRTTGGSEQFF. In DNA form, the CDR3 reads TGTGCCAGCAGAACGACAGGGGGAAGTGAGCAGTTCTTC.

The genes are TRBV24-1 and TRBJ2-1, with TRBD2 matching over 7 bases. Per the germline V gene, CDR1 is KGHDR and CDR2 is SFDVKD. Trimming removed 4 bases from V and 5 bases from J; junction bases left unmatched: 10. CDR3 length: 16 residues. In nucleotides, the CDR3 is TGTGCCACCAGTGACCAGCGGGACTACCCAAACAATGAGCAGTTCTTC. Encoded protein: CATSDQRDYPNNEQFF.

A single count supports this clonotype. A read error may be the cause here, since a much bigger clone is one base away. V is TRBV7-8 and J is TRBJ2-5, with TRBD2 matching 7 bases. Germline V CDR1 and CDR2: SGHVS, FQNEAQ. CDR3 length: 13 residues. For the CDR3, the DNA is TGTGCCAGCAGCTTAGGGCAGGGAGGGACCCATTACTTC. This gives the protein CASSLGQGGTHYF.

The chain is built from TRBV6-2 or TRBV6-3 and TRBJ2-7, with D tentatively TRBD1 (5 bases). Trimming removed 7 bases at V and 8 bases at J, with 18 bases between. The CDR3 sequence is 13 residues long. From germline, CDR1 is MNHEY and CDR2 SVGEGT. In DNA form, the CDR3 reads TGTGCCAGCACCAACCTACTGAAGGGGAAGCAGTACGTC. Its protein is CASTNLLKGKQYV.

In this sample, this clonotype turned up a few times. The V gene is TRBV7-2, the J gene TRBJ1-5, with D uncertain. CDR1 and CDR2 (germline): SGHTA, FQGNSA. The V gene lost 2 bases and the J gene lost 5 bases, with 7 bases spanning the gap. The CDR3 is 13 residues long. The CDR3 spells CASSLSTYQPQHF. The CDR3 DNA follows: TGTGCCAGCAGCTTATCGACCTATCAGCCCCAGCATTTT.

The chain joins TRBV4-2 to TRBJ2-2; TRBD1 aligns across 8 bases. J lost 4 bases, V lost 0 bases, and 4 bases had no gene match. The CDR3 contains 16 residues. CDR1 is LGHNA, CDR2 YNFKEQ, per germline. DNA for the CDR3: TGTGCCAGCAGCCAAGAAACAGGACAGGGCACCGGGGAGCTGTTTTTT. Translating gives CASSQETGQGTGELFF.

This clonotype occurred a few times. V usage is TRBV11-2 and J usage is TRBJ1-2; no clear D. The CDR3 has 16 residues. Per germline, CDR1 SGHAT and CDR2 FQNNGV. V was cut by 1 base and J by 3 bases, with 15 bases left in between. This CDR3 is CASSLGGLRHDYGYTF. DNA of the CDR3: TGTGCCAGCAGCTTAGGAGGGCTGCGCCATGACTATGGCTACACCTTC. The full variable domain, its missing parts supplied by reference TRBV11-2 and TRBJ1-2, is EAGVAQSPRYKIIEKRQSVAFWCNPISGHATLYWYQQILGQGPKLLIQFQNNGVVDDSQLPKDRFSAERLKGVDSTLKIQPAKLEDSAVYLCASSLGGLRHDYGYTFGSGTRLTVV.

This clonotype was detected only a few times. The chain couples TRBV20-1 to TRBJ2-1; the match to TRBD2 covers 9 bases. V lost 0 bases to trimming and J lost 6 bases; unmatched junction nucleotides: 6. The CDR3 has 15 residues. CDR1 DFQATT and CDR2 SNEGSKA come from the germline V gene (reference sequence). The CDR3 here is CSARDPGLAGNEQFF. In nucleotides, the CDR3 is TGCAGTGCTAGAGATCCGGGACTAGCAGGCAATGAGCAGTTCTTC.

This sequence joins TRBV28 and TRBJ2-7, with D unresolved. This CDR3 is built from 12 residues. The germline gives CDR1 MDHEN, CDR2 SYDVKM. Trimming left V 6 bases short and J 6 bases short, with 12 bases between. The CDR3 nucleotides read TGTGCCAGCAGCCCCCTGAGTGGCGAGCAGTACGTC. Amino acid sequence: CASSPLSGEQYV.

There are a few counts of this clonotype. The CDR3 region is CASSKAKWARSQHF. CDR3 DNA: TGTGCCAGCAGCAAAGCGAAGTGGGCTAGGTCCCAGCATTTT. The V call is TRBV21-1, the J call TRBJ1-5. TRBV21-1 is designated a pseudogene. This CDR3 comprises 14 residues.

This clonotype was counted a few times. In DNA form, the CDR3 reads TGCGCCAGCAGCCAAGAGGGGCTCTACGCTGAAGCTTTCTTT. Encoded protein: CASSQEGLYAEAFF. The V call is TRBV4-1, the J call TRBJ1-1; tentatively, D is TRBD1 (5 bases). The CDR3 covers 14 residues. CDR1 is MGHRA, CDR2 YSYEKL, per germline. The V gene lost 0 bases and the J gene lost 6 bases, with 11 bases spanning the gap.

The V gene is TRBV5-6, the J gene TRBJ2-1; D gene ambiguous. Germline assignment: CDR1 SGHDT and CDR2 YYEEEE. Deletions cut 1 base from V and 4 bases from J, with 12 bases between. The CDR3 contains 15 residues. The CDR3 DNA sequence: TGTGCCAGCAGCTTGCCGCGGCTAGGGTACAATGAGCAGTTCTTC. Translation gives CASSLPRLGYNEQFF.

In this sample, this clonotype turned up many times. V usage is TRBV5-1 and J usage is TRBJ2-1; 10 nucleotides align to TRBD2. Germline CDR1 SGHRS, CDR2 YFSETQ. The trim removed 0 bases at V and 10 bases at J, leaving 4 bases unmatched. The CDR3 consists of 14 residues. The CDR3 DNA reads as TGCGCCAGCAGCTTGGCAACTAGCGGGGAAGAGCAGTTCTTC. Encoded protein: CASSLATSGEEQFF.

The chain has TRBV15 and TRBJ2-7, with 7 bases matching TRBD1. V shed 5 bases and J 3 bases; nucleotides not matched to a gene: 4. The CDR3 is made up of 13 amino acids. Germline CDR1 and CDR2: LNHNV and YYDKDF (reference sequence). This chain's CDR3 is CATSGDSNYEQYV. Written as DNA, the CDR3 is TGTGCCACCAGCGGGGACAGCAACTACGAGCAGTACGTC.

This clonotype was found a few times. The chain combines TRBV28 with TRBJ1-1; weak D call: TRBD1 (6 bases). Trimming stripped 10 bases from V and 1 base from J, with 13 bases between. This CDR3 region has 13 residues. CDR1 is MDHEN, CDR2 SYDVKM, per germline. The CDR3 DNA sequence: TGTGCCATATCTAGGGGACAGAACACTGAAGCTTTCTTT. This gives the protein CAISRGQNTEAFF.

The CDR3 loop is CASSHRGRDTIYF. For the CDR3, the DNA is TGCGCCAGCAGCCATCGGGGGAGGGACACCATATATTTT. V is TRBV4-3 and J is TRBJ1-3, with D possibly matching TRBD1 (5 bases). The CDR3 length is 13 residues. The V and J ends lost 3 bases and 8 bases respectively, with 11 bases between them. The germline gives CDR1 LGHNA, CDR2 YSLEER.

This clonotype has only a few counts. In DNA, the CDR3 is TGTGCCAGCAGTGAAGCTCCCAACTTCTTCGTTCAAGGCGAGCAGTACTTC. Amino acid sequence: CASSEAPNFFVQGEQYF. This sequence joins TRBV6-1 and TRBJ2-7; D is unclear. The CDR3 loop spans 17 amino acids. V gave up 0 bases and J gave up 6 bases, with 21 bases separating them. The germline V gene has CDR1 MNHNS and CDR2 SASEGT.

The rearrangement joins TRBV6-1 to TRBJ2-7; D call uncertain. Trimming cost V 1 base and J 2 bases, with 9 bases left between them. The CDR3 consists of 14 residues. Germline CDR1 reads MNHNS; CDR2 reads SASEGT. CDR3: CASSEGVAAYEQYV. CDR3 DNA: TGTGCCAGCAGTGAAGGGGTAGCAGCCTACGAGCAGTACGTC.

V usage is TRBV24-1 and J usage is TRBJ2-2; the D is unclear. Germline CDR1 is KGHDR and CDR2 is SFDVKD. The CDR3 is made up of 17 amino acids. Trimming cost V 4 bases and J 1 base, with 15 bases left between them. The CDR3 DNA reads TGTGCCACCAGTGACTCCGCTGGAAGGGTGAACACCGGGGAGCTGTTTTTT. This gives the protein CATSDSAGRVNTGELFF.

CDR3 region: CSARGDVTEAFF. The CDR3 DNA reads TGCAGTGCCAGGGGGGATGTCACTGAAGCTTTCTTT. The rearrangement links TRBV20-1 to TRBJ1-1; 7 bases agree with TRBD1. CDR1 is DFQATT and CDR2 is SNEGSKA in the germline V gene (reference sequence). V lost 6 bases, J lost 4 bases, and 5 bases stayed unmatched. The CDR3 spans 12 residues.

This clonotype was seen a handful of times. The chain recombines TRBV12-3 or TRBV12-4 with TRBJ1-4; no clear D. CDR3 length: 13 residues. V lost 6 bases, J lost 8 bases, and 13 bases lay in between. This CDR3 is CASRLWEQEKLFF. The CDR3 DNA is TGTGCCAGCAGACTATGGGAACAGGAAAAACTGTTTTTT.

The gene calls are TRBV6-2 or TRBV6-3 and TRBJ2-3, with D maybe TRBD1 (5 bases). Germline V gene sequence: CDR1 MNHEY, CDR2 SVGEGT. CDR3 size: 15 residues. V gave up 0 bases and J gave up 5 bases, with 12 bases separating them. CDR3 sequence (DNA): TGTGCCAGCAGTTACTCACAGGCGGATCAAGATACGCAGTATTTT. This translates into CASSYSQADQDTQYF.

V usage is TRBV19 and J usage is TRBJ2-2; weak D call: TRBD2 (6 bases). V lost 4 bases and J 9 bases, leaving 12 bases between the germline ends. This CDR3 has 13 residues. CDR1 and CDR2 from the germline V gene are LNHDA and SQIVND (reference sequence). The DNA for the CDR3 is TGTGCCAGTAGTAAACGGGACTCCCGGGAGCTGTTTTTT. This codes for CASSKRDSRELFF.